What follows are 13 T cell receptor beta chains derived from one specimen sequenced in a study of T cells in Graves' hyperthyroidism and ophthalmopathy. Amplification yielded TCR beta CDR3 regions, with RNA transcripts as the source. During a first-round RT-PCR of the TCR CDR3, the HTBI primer set was used. TCRdb used MiXCR to reprocess the multiplex PCR reads, holding one entry per CDR3 protein. The sample includes a few hundred thousand distinct CDR3 sequences, around 16% seen only once; the top ten take 25% to 30%. The sequenced material came from blood. These receptors came from a woman aged 30 to 39 with Graves' ophthalmopathy.

In this sample, this clonotype turned up a few times. The chain links TRBV6-1 to TRBJ2-7; a possible D gene is TRBD2 (7 bases). The length of the CDR3 is 12 residues. Trimming shortened V by 8 bases and J by 5 bases, and 13 bases separated the two germline ends. Germline CDR1 is MNHNS and CDR2 is SASEGT. The CDR3 here is CASSFGGHEQYF. The DNA of the CDR3 is TGTGCCAGCTCGTTCGGGGGGCACGAGCAGTACTTC.

In this sample, this clonotype turned up a few times. This chain links TRBV13 with TRBJ2-7, with 10 positions matching TRBD2. This CDR3 region has 15 residues. J gave up 4 bases and V 6 bases, and 9 bases lay outside the gene matches. CDR1 and CDR2 from the germline V gene are PRHDT and FYEKMQ (reference sequence). CDR3 in DNA: TGTGCCAGCAGAAAAAGCGGGAGGGCCTTGTACGAGCAGTACTTC. It codes for CASRKSGRALYEQYF.

This clonotype was seen a few times. The chain has TRBV29-1 and TRBJ2-1, with D possibly being TRBD2 (6 bases). The ends were cut back, 3 bases at V and 8 bases at J, with 11 bases in the middle. Germline V gene sequence: CDR1 SQVTM, CDR2 ANQGSEA. This CDR3 is built from 12 residues. CDR3 amino acids: CSVETSSYEQFF. CDR3 coding DNA: TGCAGCGTTGAGACTAGTTCGTATGAGCAGTTCTTC.

V usage is TRBV9 and J usage is TRBJ2-2, with 7 positions matching TRBD1. J lost 1 base, V lost 0 bases, and 3 bases had no gene match. Per the germline V gene, CDR1 is SGDLS and CDR2 is YYNGEE. The CDR3 extends over 16 amino acids. The CDR3 nucleotides read TGTGCCAGCAGCGTAGAGGGGGCCCGGAACACCGGGGAGCTGTTTTTT. This gives the protein CASSVEGARNTGELFF.

A few counts support this clonotype. Given a much more abundant clone one base away, this may be a read error. The chain recombines TRBV3-1 with TRBJ2-5; a possible D gene is TRBD1 (5 bases). This CDR3 region has 14 residues. Germline CDR1 is LGHDT and CDR2 is YNNKEL (reference sequence). The CDR3 DNA reads TGTGCCAGCAGCCAAGAAGGTGGACAAGAGACCCAGTGCTTC. This encodes CASSQEGGQETQCF.

This clonotype showed up just a few times. The rearrangement links TRBV3-1 to TRBJ2-1; no firm D call. The CDR3 runs 13 residues. Trimming removed 3 bases from V and 8 bases from J, with 11 bases in between. Germline-derived CDR1 and CDR2 are LGHDT and YNNKEL (reference sequence). The CDR3, as DNA: TGTGCCAGCAGCCAGAACCCATACGATGAGCAGTTCTTC. This encodes CASSQNPYDEQFF.

This clonotype was seen ten or more times. The rearrangement links TRBV28 to TRBJ2-7; tentatively, D is TRBD1 (5 bases). The CDR3 is 13 amino acids. Germline V gene data show CDR1 as MDHEN and CDR2 as SYDVKM. Trimming stripped 5 bases from V and 6 bases from J, with 14 bases between. The CDR3 reads CASSATGRSEQYF. Here the CDR3 DNA reads TGTGCCAGCAGTGCAACAGGTAGATCCGAGCAGTACTTC.

This clonotype was recorded a few times. This sequence joins TRBV14 and TRBJ1-2; unclear D gene. The CDR3 covers 14 residues. The V end was cut by 2 bases, the J end by 10 bases, with 17 bases between. Germline V gene sequence: CDR1 SGHDN, CDR2 FVKESK. The CDR3 is CASSQNLLRAIYTF. In nucleotides, the CDR3 is TGTGCCAGCAGCCAAAACCTCCTCCGGGCCATCTACACCTTC.

This clonotype was detected many times. CDR3 protein: CATSRLAGYEQFF. The CDR3 region has the DNA TGTGCCACCAGTCGACTAGCGGGCTATGAGCAGTTCTTC. The rearrangement links TRBV24-1 to TRBJ2-1; 10 nucleotides align to TRBD2. The CDR3 has 13 residues. V was clipped by 6 bases and J by 8 bases; unmatched bases: 3. From germline, CDR1 is KGHDR and CDR2 SFDVKD.

This clonotype has ten or more counts. This sequence joins TRBV2 and TRBJ2-2; D unclear. Trimming stripped 3 bases from V and 7 bases from J, with 6 bases between. The CDR3 sequence is 12 residues long. Germline CDR1 SNHLY, CDR2 FYNNEI. DNA of the CDR3: TGTGCCAGCAGTGAGTTGGGCGGGGAGCTGTTTTTT. Its protein is CASSELGGELFF. The full variable domain, with the rest looked up from reference TRBV2 and TRBJ2-2, is EPEVTQTPSHQVTQMGQEVILRCVPISNHLYFYWYRQILGQKVEFLVSFYNNEISEKSEIFDDQFSVERPDGSNFTLKIRSTKLEDSAMYFCASSELGGELFFGEGSRLTVL.

This clonotype was counted many times. The chain combines TRBV28 with TRBJ2-1; possibly TRBD1 for D (6 bases). Germline V gene lookup returns CDR1 MDHEN and CDR2 SYDVKM. The CDR3 totals 16 residues. Trimming took off 6 bases at V and 7 bases at J, with 22 bases between the two ends. CDR3 DNA: TGTGCCAGCAGCCCCCCCGCAGCGAGTAGGGGGAATGAGCAGTTCTTC. This translates into CASSPPAASRGNEQFF.

The chain links TRBV5-4 to TRBJ2-5; possible D gene TRBD1, 5 bases. The ends were cut back, 5 bases at V and 2 bases at J, with 13 bases in the middle. CDR3 length: 14 residues. CDR1 is SGHNT, CDR2 YYREEE, per germline (reference sequence). This CDR3 reads CASRKTDLQETQYF. CDR3 in DNA: TGTGCCAGCAGGAAGACAGATCTACAAGAGACCCAGTACTTC.

This clonotype occurred many times. This chain joins TRBV2 and TRBJ2-7; 7 nucleotides agree with TRBD2. There are 15 residues in the CDR3. Trimming cost V 3 bases and J 3 bases; bases outside gene matches: 8. CDR1 and CDR2 (germline): SNHLY, FYNNEI. For the CDR3, the DNA is TGTGCCAGCAGTGACGCGTCTAGCGGTTACTACGAGCAGTACTTC. It is translated as CASSDASSGYYEQYF.